The next 10 T cell receptor beta chains were all read from a single sample in a study of blood T cell repertoires in COVID-19. Using immunoSEQ multiplex PCR, the repertoire was profiled, and TCRdb retains in-frame clones only, with some absent. The sample contains about 250,000 clones, approximately 90% of which appear only once. Material for sequencing was PBMCs or T cells enriched from blood (not recorded which). Source of these receptors: a man between 35 and 55 years old who had recovered from COVID-19.

In this sample, this clone turned up once. The chain is built from TRBV15 and TRBJ2-2; 7 nucleotides agree with TRBD1. In germline, CDR1 is LNHNV, CDR2 YYDKDF (reference sequence). V gave up 4 bases and J gave up 1 base; unmatched junction bases: 12. CDR3 length equals 18 residues. The CDR3 region is CATSTTPGRGRNTGELFF. The DNA of the CDR3 is TGTGCCACCAGCACCACCCCGGGCAGGGGGAGGAACACCGGGGAGCTGTTTTTT.

This rearrangement joins TRBV5-1 to TRBJ1-4; D ambiguous. CDR1 SGHRS and CDR2 YFSETQ come from the germline V gene. The CDR3 loop spans 13 amino acids. Trimming removed 4 bases from V and 0 bases from J, with 4 bases in between. CDR3 DNA: TGCGCCAGCAGCCTAACAACTAATGAAAAACTGTTTTTT. Translating gives CASSLTTNEKLFF.

CDR3 protein: CASSLGISGDNYGYTF. CDR3 nucleotide sequence: TGTGCCAGCAGCCTTGGAATCTCAGGGGATAACTATGGCTACACCTTC. The chain has TRBV5-4 and TRBJ1-2, with TRBD1 as a possible D gene (6 bases). Germline V gene sequence: CDR1 SGHNT, CDR2 YYREEE (reference sequence). Trimming removed 4 bases at V and 1 base at J, with 17 bases between. The CDR3 runs to 16 residues. Full variable domain (remainder filled in from reference TRBV5-4 and TRBJ1-2): ETGVTQSPTHLIKTRGQQVTLRCSSQSGHNTVSWYQQALGQGPQFIFQYYREEENGRGNFPPRFSGLQFPNYSSELNVNALELDDSALYLCASSLGISGDNYGYTFGSGTRLTVV.

The genes are TRBV4-3 and TRBJ2-2, with 7 bases identical to TRBD1. The CDR3 covers 13 residues. V shed 4 bases, J shed 7 bases, and the junction held 3 bases outside the gene matches. CDR1 LGHNA and CDR2 YSLEER come from the germline V gene. The CDR3 protein is CASSPRQGGELFF. The CDR3 DNA sequence: TGCGCCAGCAGCCCACGACAGGGCGGGGAGCTGTTTTTT.

The chain uses TRBV19 and TRBJ1-1; unclear D gene. This CDR3 contains 13 residues. The V gene lost 4 bases and the J gene lost 4 bases, with 10 bases spanning the gap. The germline V gene has CDR1 LNHDA and CDR2 SQIVND (reference sequence). The CDR3 here is CASSNTRSTEAFF. CDR3 in DNA: TGTGCCAGTAGTAACACAAGGAGCACTGAAGCTTTCTTT.

The chain recombines TRBV30 with TRBJ2-5; 7 nucleotides agree with TRBD1. V was pared by 2 bases and J by 5 bases, with 5 bases of the junction left unmatched. Germline V gives CDR1 GTSNPN, CDR2 SVGIG (reference sequence). CDR3 length: 13 amino acids. CDR3 in amino acids: CAWSKGAGETQYF. DNA for the CDR3: TGTGCCTGGAGTAAGGGGGCTGGGGAGACCCAGTACTTC.

The V and J genes are TRBV6-6 and TRBJ1-2, with 11 bases lining up with TRBD1. V was clipped by 4 bases and J by 5 bases; unmatched bases: 9. CDR1 MNHNY and CDR2 SVGAGI come from the germline V gene (reference sequence). There are 16 residues in the CDR3. CDR3: CASSFPPGTGGYGYTF. CDR3 DNA sequence: TGTGCCAGCAGTTTCCCCCCCGGGACAGGGGGTTATGGCTACACCTTC.

CDR3 nucleotide sequence: TGTGCCAGCAGTAGGGCTAGCACCAACAATGAGCAGTTCTTC. It is translated as CASSRASTNNEQFF. V usage is TRBV25-1 and J usage is TRBJ2-1; tentatively, D is TRBD2 (5 bases). The CDR3 runs to 14 residues. V gave up 5 bases and J gave up 5 bases, with 13 bases separating them. The V gene's germline CDR1 is MGHDK and CDR2 SYGVNS.

The rearrangement joins TRBV19 to TRBJ1-6; D not certain. The V and J ends lost 9 bases and 4 bases respectively, with 7 bases between them. The CDR3 spans 12 residues. Per germline, CDR1 LNHDA and CDR2 SQIVND (reference sequence). The CDR3 nucleotides are TGTGCCAGCCGGAGGTATAATTCACCCCTCCACTTT. Amino acids: CASRRYNSPLHF.

The V gene is TRBV10-3, the J gene TRBJ1-1; D might be TRBD1 (5 bases). The germline V gene has CDR1 ENHRY and CDR2 SYGVKD. Deletions cut 3 bases from V and 1 base from J, with 15 bases between. The CDR3 sequence is 16 residues long. CDR3 sequence reads: CAISDWARGSNTEAFF. Written as DNA, the CDR3 is TGTGCCATCAGTGATTGGGCGCGGGGCTCGAACACTGAAGCTTTCTTT.